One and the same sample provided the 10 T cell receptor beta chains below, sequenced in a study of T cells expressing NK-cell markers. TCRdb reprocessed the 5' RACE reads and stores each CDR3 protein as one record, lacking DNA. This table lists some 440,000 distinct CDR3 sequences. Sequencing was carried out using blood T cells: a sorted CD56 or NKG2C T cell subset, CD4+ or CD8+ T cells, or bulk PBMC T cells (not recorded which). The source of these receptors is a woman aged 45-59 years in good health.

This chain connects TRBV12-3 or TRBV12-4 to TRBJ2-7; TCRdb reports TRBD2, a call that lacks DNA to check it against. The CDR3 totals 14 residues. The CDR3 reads CASSFASGVYEQYF.

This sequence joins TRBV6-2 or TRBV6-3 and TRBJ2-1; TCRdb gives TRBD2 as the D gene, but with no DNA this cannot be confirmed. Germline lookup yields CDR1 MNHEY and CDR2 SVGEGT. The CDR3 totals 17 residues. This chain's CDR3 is CASSFGDSGMRDNEQFF.

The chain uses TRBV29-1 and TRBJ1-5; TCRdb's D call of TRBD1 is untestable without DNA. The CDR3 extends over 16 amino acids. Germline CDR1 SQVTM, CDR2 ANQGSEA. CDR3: CSVEDCPRDSNQPQHF.

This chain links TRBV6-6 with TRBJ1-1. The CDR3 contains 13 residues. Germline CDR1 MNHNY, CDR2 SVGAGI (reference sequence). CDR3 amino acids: CASSYPESSEAFF.

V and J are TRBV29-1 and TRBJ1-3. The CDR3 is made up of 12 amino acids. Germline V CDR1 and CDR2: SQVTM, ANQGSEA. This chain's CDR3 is CSVETQDKAIYF.

The CDR3 reads CASGDRGPLQTQYF. This chain links TRBV19 with TRBJ2-5; TCRdb's D call of TRBD1 is untestable without DNA. The CDR3 contains 14 residues. The germline gives CDR1 LNHDA, CDR2 SQIVND (reference sequence). Full variable domain (outside the CDR3, taken from reference TRBV19 and TRBJ2-5): DGGITQSPKYLFRKEGQNVTLSCEQNLNHDAMYWYRQDPGQGLRLIYYSQIVNDFQKGDIAEGYSVSREKKESFPLTVTSAQKNPTAFYLCASGDRGPLQTQYFGPGTRLLVL.

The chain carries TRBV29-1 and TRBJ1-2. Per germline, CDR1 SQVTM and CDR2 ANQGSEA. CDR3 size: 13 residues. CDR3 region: CSVDEEGLGGYTF.

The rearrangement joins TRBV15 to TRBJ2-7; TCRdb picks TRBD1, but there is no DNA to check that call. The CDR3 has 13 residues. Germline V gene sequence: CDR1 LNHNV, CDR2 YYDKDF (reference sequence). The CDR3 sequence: CATNRDHLNEQYF.

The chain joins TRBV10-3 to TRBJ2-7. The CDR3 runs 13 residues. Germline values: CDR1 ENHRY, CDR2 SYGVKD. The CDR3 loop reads CAISEPLRYEQYF.

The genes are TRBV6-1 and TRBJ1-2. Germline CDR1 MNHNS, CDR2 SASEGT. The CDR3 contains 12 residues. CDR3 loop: CASSESFYGYTF.